The clone carrying this T cell receptor (beta chain) came up a few times. Its antigen is unknown. This sample stems from a study of T cell responses to AZD1222 COVID-19 vaccine. Study-level results: Among those given AZD1222, only six were seropositive at baseline. Donors were chiefly white British, with a greater number of females, and clonal diversity was perhaps underestimated. Spike-specific TCR breadth and depth were elevated following two AZD1222 doses.

TCRdb keeps only in-frame clones here, not all; method: immunoSEQ multiplex PCR. The sample has approximately 46,000 clones, 70% to 90% seen once. This receptor was obtained from an adult who received the AZD1222 COVID-19 vaccine. The material was peripheral blood, obtained 28 days after the second AZD1222 dose.

CDR3 bases: TGTGCCAGCAGCCAAGAGGAAGGGGATAGCAATCAGCCCCAGCATTTT. This codes for CASSQEEGDSNQPQHF. V is TRBV4-2 and J is TRBJ1-5, with D perhaps TRBD1 (5 bases). Trimming took off 0 bases at V and 0 bases at J, with 9 bases between the two ends. The CDR3 is 16 amino acids. Germline V lookup: CDR1 LGHNA, CDR2 YNFKEQ.